The 15 T cell receptor beta chains below come from one sample, sequenced in a study of radiation and T cells in renal cell carcinoma. The time point was: blood 2 weeks post-SBRT. Treatment meaning: 15 Gy SBRT to primary tumor, nephrectomy 4 weeks later. The repertoire was sequenced with immunoSEQ multiplex PCR; TCRdb's copy has only in-frame clones and lacks some. Among roughly 60,000 clones, about 80% were seen once, and the ten largest hold less than 7.5%. The sample in question was blood, obtained from a patient whose treatment included radiotherapy and nephrectomy. These receptors were obtained from a man aged 60 to 75 with renal cell carcinoma.

The CDR3 reads CASSLGFGAKNIQYF. The DNA of the CDR3 is TGTGCCAGCAGCTTAGGATTCGGAGCCAAAAACATTCAGTACTTC. The chain uses TRBV7-8 and TRBJ2-4; D unclear. Trimming took 1 base from V and 0 from J, leaving 7 bases between them. The CDR3 loop spans 15 amino acids. Per germline, CDR1 SGHVS and CDR2 FQNEAQ. The variable domain in full, completed from reference TRBV7-8 and TRBJ2-4, reads GAGVSQSPRYKVAKRGQDVALRCDPISGHVSLFWYQQALGQGPEFLTYFQNEAQLDKSGLPSDRFFAERPEGSVSTLKIQRTQQEDSAVYLCASSLGFGAKNIQYFGAGTRLSVL.

The chain links TRBV5-8 to TRBJ1-1; possibly TRBD1 for D (5 bases). The V end was cut by 2 bases, the J end by 2 bases, with 7 bases between. The CDR3 sequence is 13 residues long. Germline values: CDR1 SGHTS, CDR2 YDEGEE. CDR3 residues: CASSFGHNTEAFF. Here the CDR3 DNA reads TGTGCCAGCAGCTTTGGACACAACACTGAAGCTTTCTTT.

V gene TRBV30 combines with J gene TRBJ1-2; 8 bases are shared with TRBD1. The CDR3 is 13 amino acids. The germline CDR1 and CDR2 sequences are GTSNPN and SVGIG (reference sequence). V shed 5 bases, J shed 6 bases, and the junction held 8 bases outside the gene matches. CDR3 loop: CAWAPGGADGYTF. CDR3 coding DNA: TGTGCCTGGGCGCCAGGGGGCGCCGATGGCTACACCTTC.

This clone has just a few counts. V is TRBV7-2 and J is TRBJ2-1, with D hard to call. This CDR3 is 15 amino acids long. Trimming removed 1 base at V and 8 bases at J, with 15 bases between. Germline CDR1 SGHTA, CDR2 FQGNSA. The CDR3 spells CASSLVGVGIYEQFF. The CDR3 DNA follows: TGTGCCAGCAGCTTAGTTGGGGTCGGCATCTATGAGCAGTTCTTC.

The rearrangement links TRBV5-1 to TRBJ1-2; TRBD1 is a possible D gene (6 bases). CDR1 SGHRS and CDR2 YFSETQ come from the germline V gene. Between the trimmed V and J ends, which lost 2 bases and 7 bases, there was a span of 18 bases. The CDR3 length is 15 residues. The DNA for the CDR3 is TGCGCCAGCAGCTTACCTCCGGAACGGGGGCCTGGCTACACCTTC. Encoded protein: CASSLPPERGPGYTF.

The chain joins TRBV13 to TRBJ1-2; D is uncertain. V gave up 4 bases and J gave up 4 bases, with 13 bases separating them. The CDR3 is 14 residues long. The germline V gene has CDR1 PRHDT and CDR2 FYEKMQ (reference sequence). The CDR3 coding sequence is TGTGCCAGCAGCTCCTGGTCTTCGGGCTATGGCTACACCTTC. Its translation: CASSSWSSGYGYTF. The full variable domain, in which reference TRBV13 and TRBJ1-2 provide the parts outside the CDR3, is AAGVIQSPRHLIKEKRETATLKCYPIPRHDTVYWYQQGPGQDPQFLISFYEKMQSDKGSIPDRFSAQQFSDYHSELNMSSLELGDSALYFCASSSWSSGYGYTFGSGTRLTVV.

This clone came up a few times. This chain connects TRBV10-1 to TRBJ2-2, with D uncertain. Germline V gives CDR1 WNHNN, CDR2 SYGVQD (reference sequence). V was pared by 10 bases and J by 2 bases, with 8 bases between. The CDR3 length is 12 residues. The CDR3 nucleotides are TGCGCCACCAGGTCCAACACCGGGGAGCTGTTTTTT. It translates to CATRSNTGELFF.

This sequence joins TRBV30 and TRBJ1-5; no clear D gene. This CDR3 is built from 13 residues. The germline CDR1 and CDR2 sequences are GTSNPN and SVGIG (reference sequence). V lost 1 base, J lost 4 bases, and 8 bases lay in between. In DNA form, the CDR3 reads TGTGCCTGGAGTGGCCAGCCTAATCAGCCCCAGCATTTT. It is translated as CAWSGQPNQPQHF. Full variable domain (missing parts from reference TRBV30 and TRBJ1-5): SQTIHQWPATLVQPVGSPLSLECTVEGTSNPNLYWYRQAAGRGLQLLFYSVGIGQISSEVPQNLSASRPQDRQFILSSKKLLLSDSGFYLCAWSGQPNQPQHFGDGTRLSIL.

The V call is TRBV11-2, the J call TRBJ2-2; no firm D call. The CDR3 consists of 14 residues. V was pared by 7 bases and J by 4 bases, with 13 bases between. Germline assignment: CDR1 SGHAT and CDR2 FQNNGV. The CDR3 nucleotides are TGTGCCAGCACCCCCCGGCGTTTCACCGGGGAGCTGTTTTTT. Its protein product is CASTPRRFTGELFF. The variable domain in full, with the rest retrieved from reference TRBV11-2 and TRBJ2-2, is EAGVAQSPRYKIIEKRQSVAFWCNPISGHATLYWYQQILGQGPKLLIQFQNNGVVDDSQLPKDRFSAERLKGVDSTLKIQPAKLEDSAVYLCASTPRRFTGELFFGEGSRLTVL.

The chain couples TRBV19 to TRBJ1-1, with D unclear. There are 14 residues in the CDR3. CDR1 is LNHDA and CDR2 is SQIVND in the germline V gene (reference sequence). V was clipped by 3 bases and J by 3 bases, with 11 bases between them. CDR3 sequence reads: CASSIPSGYTEAFF. The DNA for the CDR3 is TGTGCCAGTAGTATCCCCTCCGGGTACACTGAAGCTTTCTTT.

V and J are TRBV5-1 and TRBJ1-6, with D possibly matching TRBD1 (6 bases). CDR1 and CDR2 (germline): SGHRS, YFSETQ. Trimming left V 2 bases short and J 7 bases short, with 13 bases between. This CDR3 is built from 15 residues. The chain's CDR3 is CASSLQGAWNSPLHF. The CDR3 DNA reads as TGCGCCAGCAGCTTACAGGGCGCGTGGAATTCACCCCTCCACTTT.

The gene calls are TRBV7-2 and TRBJ1-2; 11 bases are a match to TRBD1. The CDR3 sequence is 18 residues long. Germline CDR1 is SGHTA and CDR2 is FQGNSA. V lost 4 bases and J lost 4; bases outside the gene matches: 14. CDR3 region: CASSSPKPGTGGPYGYTF. CDR3 bases: TGTGCCAGCAGCTCCCCGAAGCCCGGGACAGGGGGACCCTATGGCTACACCTTC.

This clone was observed a few times. This rearrangement joins TRBV5-1 to TRBJ2-3; 12 bases are shared with TRBD2. The CDR3 runs to 16 residues. CDR1 and CDR2 (germline): SGHRS, YFSETQ. V shed 3 bases and J 5 bases; nucleotides not matched to a gene: 7. CDR3 protein: CASSWGLAGQGDTQYF. CDR3 sequence (DNA): TGCGCCAGCAGCTGGGGACTAGCGGGTCAGGGAGATACGCAGTATTTT.

This clone turned up a few times. The V and J genes are TRBV19 and TRBJ2-1; TRBD2 matches 9 bases. The V and J ends lost 4 bases and 7 bases, in that order; junction bases with no gene match: 5. This CDR3 is built from 14 residues. CDR1 is LNHDA and CDR2 is SQIVND in the germline V gene (reference sequence). CDR3 bases: TGTGCCAGTAGTACTAGCGGGATATCTAATGAGCAGTTCTTC. Translation: CASSTSGISNEQFF.

V is TRBV27 and J is TRBJ2-1; 7 nucleotides align to TRBD2. The length of the CDR3 is 21 residues. Trimming cost V 4 bases and J 6 bases; bases outside gene matches: 27. Looked up from germline, CDR1 is MNHEY and CDR2 is SMNVEV (reference sequence). The CDR3 is CASSSQRGLSLRASGANEQFF. The DNA for the CDR3 is TGTGCCAGCAGTTCCCAACGGGGGTTAAGTCTAAGGGCTAGCGGTGCCAATGAGCAGTTCTTC.